This note documents a single TCR beta chain sequence. Its antigen is unknown. Time point of the sample: persistent/refractory GD, antithyroid drugs over 5 years with positive TRAb. The TCR library used RNA extracted from PBMCs. Those enrolled as patients came out of an endocrinology department in Xi'an, China. With EDTA tubes as the receptacles, about 10 milliliters of peripheral blood were drawn. Germline V lookup: CDR1 SGHAT, CDR2 FQNNGV. Losses at the gene ends were 5 bases for V and 7 bases for J; bases not matched to a gene: 13. The CDR3 covers 16 residues. Arm-PCR with iRepertoire HTBI primers amplified the CDR3 regions for these TCR beta libraries. One entry per CDR3 protein results from TCRdb running MiXCR on the multiplex PCR reads. The table records approximately 690,000 distinct CDR3 sequences, 25% to 35% of them present only once. The data belong to a study of regulatory T cells in long-lasting Graves disease. General observations from the study: In persistent patients, shared public clonotypes (over 2,500) outnumbered those in new patients (about 1,000). Preferential use of TRBV28, TRBJ1-2 and TRBJ2-5 was seen in persistent disease.

The V gene is TRBV11-2, the J gene TRBJ2-5; 10 bases are shared with TRBD2. This TCR came from a female donor with Graves disease. The sequencing used peripheral blood mononuclear cells (PBMCs), collected when the disease was refractory, from a patient treated with antithyroid drugs. The CDR3: CASSPSAGGPRVTQYF. For the CDR3, the DNA is TGTGCCAGCAGCCCCTCAGCGGGAGGGCCAAGAGTGACCCAGTACTTC. Full variable domain (missing parts from reference TRBV11-2 and TRBJ2-5): EAGVAQSPRYKIIEKRQSVAFWCNPISGHATLYWYQQILGQGPKLLIQFQNNGVVDDSQLPKDRFSAERLKGVDSTLKIQPAKLEDSAVYLCASSPSAGGPRVTQYFGPGTRLLVL.